This T cell receptor beta chain was recorded in a study of read filtering for tumor transcriptome and immune sequencing. Study-level background: After DNase treatment, RNA was made into whole-transcriptome libraries. Study-level findings and limits: In IR-seq, single-read clonotypes were around four fifths of clonotypes but around 3.5% of reads.

Per germline, CDR1 MNHEY and CDR2 SMNVEV (reference sequence). V dropped 1 base and J dropped 4 bases, with 13 bases sitting between them. This CDR3 region has 15 residues. About this clonotype itself: What it binds is not known.

This library used 300 to 450 ng RNA and molecular barcoded adaptors spanning alpha/delta and beta/gamma chains. MiXCR, run by TCRdb on the reads, gives a single entry per CDR3 protein. This sample has approximately 59,000 distinct CDR3 sequences, with about 12% found just once. The clonotype comes from a donor aged 40 or older with multiple myeloma. The V and J genes are TRBV27 and TRBJ1-1; the D gene is possibly TRBD1 (5 bases). Sequencing was done on a sample of a population of CD138-negative cells sorted from bone marrow. The CDR3 reads CASSLWQGYGTEAFF. CDR3 coding DNA: TGTGCCAGCAGTTTATGGCAGGGATACGGCACTGAAGCTTTCTTT.